This TCR beta chain was sequenced in a study of shared clonotypes between healthy human individuals. TCRdb's copy holds only in-frame clones and misses some; the assay was immunoSEQ multiplex PCR. The sample shows roughly 2.4 million clones, approximately 96% of them seen only once. Study-wide results and caveats: Non-shared clonotypes were found to have lower generation probabilities than the clonotypes that were shared by all four of the sorted-subset donors. Richness estimates generally favored naive over memory subsets. Only blood was sampled, and tissue TCR repertoires likely differ from blood ones.

The CDR3 totals 15 residues. V lost 8 bases to trimming and J lost 2 bases, with 18 bases between them. Germline CDR1 SGDLS, CDR2 YYNGEE. Subsets obtained from CD4+ cells comprised CD45RA+ naive and CD45RA-negative memory cells. To note about this clone: Antigen specificity is unknown.

The sample consisted of naive CD4+ T cells sorted from blood. The sample's subset: CD45RA+ positively selected. The chain combines TRBV9 with TRBJ2-3, with TRBD1 as a possible D gene (6 bases). The clonotype was recovered from a man younger than 30 in good health. In DNA, the CDR3 is TGTGCCAGTAGCCGTGGGGGCCGGGACACAGATACGCAGTATTTT. This codes for CASSRGGRDTDTQYF.